This note documents a single T cell receptor (beta chain) sequence. What it binds is not known. The data stem from a study of cytomegalovirus exposure and HLA in healthy donors. Overall study: There were about 85 million unique TCRs (from HLA-typed donors) in an early data release.

General study results and limits: The classifier reportedly diagnosed cytomegalovirus status with high sensitivity and specificity.

With 60 Vbeta and 13 Jbeta primers, the PCR was carried out. Profiled with immunoSEQ multiplex PCR; TCRdb holds only in-frame clones, not every one. The sample consists of approximately 200,000 clones, about four fifths of them appearing once. The germline V gene encodes CDR1 LNHDA and CDR2 SQIVND (reference sequence). CDR3 length: 15 amino acids. V lost 7 bases and J 4 bases, leaving 20 bases between the germline ends. V and J are TRBV19 and TRBJ2-7, with D perhaps matching TRBD2 (7 bases). The sequenced sample consisted of PBMCs. The clonotype originates from a boy younger than 18 in good health and CMV-seronegative. The DNA of the CDR3 is TGTGCCAGTAACCCTCGGGTTGGGGGGGCTTACGAGCAGTACTTC. Amino acid sequence: CASNPRVGGAYEQYF.